The 5 T cell receptor beta chains below all came from one sample that was sequenced in a study of CD8 T cells in ankylosing spondylitis. Using its own MiXCR run on the 5' RACE reads, TCRdb lists one record per CDR3 protein. The table has some 340,000 distinct CDR3 sequences, roughly 14% seen once. Sequencing input: blood, either unsorted or a sorted T cell fraction (not recorded which). The receptors originated from a male donor with ankylosing spondylitis or in good health (not recorded which).

The rearrangement uses TRBV5-1 and TRBJ2-3; no clear D gene. CDR3 length: 14 amino acids. Germline V gene sequence: CDR1 SGHRS, CDR2 YFSETQ. V was pared by 2 bases and J by 3 bases, with 10 bases between. The DNA of the CDR3 is TGCGCCAGCAGCTTCGGAACCAGGACAGATACGCAGTATTTT. This codes for CASSFGTRTDTQYF.

The V and J genes are TRBV14 and TRBJ2-1; D might be TRBD1 (7 bases). Germline lookup yields CDR1 SGHDN and CDR2 FVKESK. The V end was cut by 4 bases, the J end by 0 bases, with 10 bases between. The CDR3 has 15 residues. The CDR3 is CASSLQGGSYNEQFF. CDR3 DNA sequence: TGTGCCAGCAGCCTCCAGGGGGGCTCCTACAATGAGCAGTTCTTC.

This rearrangement joins TRBV29-1 to TRBJ1-2; 9 nucleotides agree with TRBD1. The J segment lost 3 bases and the V segment lost 8 bases, leaving 16 bases of the junction unmatched. Per the germline V gene, CDR1 is SQVTM and CDR2 is ANQGSEA. This CDR3 comprises 16 residues. The CDR3 DNA sequence: TGCAGCTCCTTCTCCGCCGGGACAGGGAAGGACTATGGCTACACCTTC. As protein: CSSFSAGTGKDYGYTF.

This chain connects TRBV5-1 to TRBJ2-5, with D maybe TRBD2 (6 bases). This CDR3 has 14 residues. V lost 0 bases to trimming and J lost 2 bases, with 8 bases between them. Germline V gives CDR1 SGHRS, CDR2 YFSETQ. The CDR3 reads CASSLARGQETQYF. The CDR3 DNA sequence: TGCGCCAGCAGCTTGGCGCGGGGTCAAGAGACCCAGTACTTC.

The chain links TRBV12-3 or TRBV12-4 to TRBJ1-1; unclear D gene. V lost 8 bases and J lost 5, with 9 bases in between. The CDR3 sequence is 11 residues long. The CDR3 protein is CASARRTEAFF. CDR3 bases: TGTGCCAGCGCTCGGCGGACTGAAGCTTTCTTT.